The text below deals with one TCR beta chain. Its specificity is unknown. Positive CCR7 selection of CD45RO-negative cells yielded the naive CD8 cells, and terminally differentiated effector memory CD45RA+ cells were excluded. Each cell subset's genomic DNA was divided evenly among several immunoSEQ plates. In the original processing: Filtering of immunoSEQ junctional sequences could not match full-length read filtering. Generated by immunoSEQ multiplex PCR, the TCRdb table keeps only in-frame clones and is missing some. V and J calls and clone size come straight from that table; D and trimming were deduced from the DNA. The sample carries around 1.9 million clones, 93% recorded once. Germline V gene lookup returns CDR1 MNHEY and CDR2 SMNVEV (reference sequence). V shed 2 bases, J shed 1 base, and the junction held 4 bases outside the gene matches. The CDR3 contains 16 residues. This sample was included in a study of shared clonotypes between healthy human individuals. Study-wide results and limits: Non-shared clonotypes showed lower generation probabilities than clonotypes common to all four donors. Estimated richness was generally greater in naive than memory subsets.

The receptor was isolated from a man between 18 and 29 years old in good health. Some clones in this sample may be carry-over from other donors' samples. Material: naive CD8+ T cells from PBMCs. The chain is built from TRBV27 and TRBJ2-2; 7 bases fit TRBD2. The CDR3 region is CASSLIGLVNTGELFF. The CDR3 coding sequence is TGTGCCAGCAGTTTAATTGGACTAGTGAACACCGGGGAGCTGTTTTTT.